A selection of T cell receptor beta chains follows, all from one sample in a study of cytomegalovirus exposure and HLA in healthy donors. Produced via immunoSEQ multiplex PCR; TCRdb's table is partial and in-frame only. The sample table sets out 130,000 to 150,000 clones. The sequenced sample was PBMCs. Receptors were obtained from a male donor in good health and CMV-seronegative. Each CDR3 is given with its conserved first and last residue. A D gene is named only where the DNA matches it firmly.

>NA|TRBJ1-4|TRBV25-1
CASLSPAPGVLGEKLFF
TGTGCCAGCCTATCACCAGCCCCCGGGGTACTTGGGGAAAAACTGTTTTTT
>TRBD1|TRBJ2-7|TRBV9
CASSATGTREQYF
TGTGCCAGCAGCGCGACAGGGACAAGAGAGCAGTACTTC
>NA|TRBJ1-6|TRBV10-3
CAISEPTGDNSPLHF
TGTGCCATCAGTGAGCCTACGGGGGATAATTCACCCCTCCACTTT
>NA|TRBJ2-3|TRBV30
CAWSGAGDPSTDTQYF
TGTGCCTGGAGTGGCGCAGGGGACCCTAGCACAGATACGCAGTATTTT
>NA|TRBJ1-5|TRBV16
CASSQMGDGSNQPQHF
TGTGCCAGCAGCCAAATGGGAGACGGCAGCAATCAGCCCCAGCATTTT
>NA|TRBJ1-1|TRBV27
CASSSPRPEAFF
TGTGCCAGCAGTTCCCCGCGGCCCGAAGCTTTCTTT
>NA|TRBJ1-2|TRBV19
CASSIRLGEGNTF
TGTGCCAGTAGTATAAGACTCGGGGAGGGAAACACCTTC
>NA|TRBJ1-4|TRBV28
CASSQEGKREKLFF
TGTGCCAGCAGCCAAGAGGGAAAAAGGGAAAAACTGTTTTTT
>NA|TRBJ2-1|TRBV6-1
CASIQDWTVNEQFF
TGTGCCAGCATCCAGGACTGGACAGTCAATGAGCAGTTCTTC
>TRBD1|TRBJ1-2|TRBV15
CATSTGQGNNGYTF
TGTGCCACCAGCACGGGACAGGGTAATAATGGCTACACCTTC
>TRBD1|TRBJ2-5|TRBV5-1
CASSYPRDRVSETQYF
TGCGCCAGCAGCTACCCCCGGGACAGGGTATCAGAGACCCAGTACTTC
>TRBD1|TRBJ1-6|TRBV18
CASSPDRGPSPLHF
TGTGCCAGCTCACCAGACAGGGGGCCGTCACCCCTCCACTTT
>TRBD2|TRBJ2-5|TRBV6-6
CASTDPSGGVQETQYF
TGTGCCAGCACCGACCCCAGCGGGGGGGTCCAAGAGACCCAGTACTTC
>TRBD2|TRBJ2-1|TRBV29-1
CSGDVTSGFHNEQFF
TGCAGCGGAGATGTGACTAGCGGGTTCCACAATGAGCAGTTCTTC
>TRBD1|TRBJ1-6|TRBV9
CASSVGTGGNSPLHF
TGTGCCAGCAGCGTGGGGACAGGGGGTAATTCACCCCTCCACTTT
>NA|TRBJ2-3|TRBV9
CASSQGPSGADTQYF
TGTGCCAGCAGCCAAGGACCCTCAGGGGCAGATACGCAGTATTTT
>NA|TRBJ2-3|TRBV6-5
CASIRGDTQYF
TGTGCCAGCATTCGGGGAGATACGCAGTATTTT
>TRBD1|TRBJ2-7|TRBV2
CASKRQGSSYEQYF
TGTGCCAGTAAAAGACAGGGGAGCTCCTACGAGCAGTACTTC
>NA|TRBJ2-2|TRBV6-6
CASSFVQGRSSGELFF
TGTGCCAGCAGTTTCGTACAGGGTAGGAGTTCCGGGGAGCTGTTTTTT